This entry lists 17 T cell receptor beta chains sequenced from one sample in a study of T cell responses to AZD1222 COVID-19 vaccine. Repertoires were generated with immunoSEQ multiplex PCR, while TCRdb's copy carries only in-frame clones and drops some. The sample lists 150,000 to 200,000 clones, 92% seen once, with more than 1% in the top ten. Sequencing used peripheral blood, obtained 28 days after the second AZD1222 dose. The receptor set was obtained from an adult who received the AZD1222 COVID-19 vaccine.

In nucleotides, the CDR3 is TGTGCCAGCAGCCAAGAAATAGGGGGGTTCTATGGCTACACCTTC. This codes for CASSQEIGGFYGYTF. This chain connects TRBV3-1 (or the pseudogene TRBV3-2) to TRBJ1-2; weak D call: TRBD1 (6 bases). The V gene's germline CDR1 is LGHDT and CDR2 YNNKEL (reference sequence). The length of the CDR3 is 15 residues. V was pared by 0 bases and J by 4 bases, with 12 bases between.

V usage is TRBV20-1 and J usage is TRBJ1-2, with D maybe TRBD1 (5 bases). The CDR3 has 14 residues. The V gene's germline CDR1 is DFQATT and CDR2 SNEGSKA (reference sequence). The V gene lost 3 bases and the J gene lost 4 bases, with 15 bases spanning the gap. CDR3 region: CSASNQGGGYGYTF. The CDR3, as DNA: TGCAGTGCTAGTAATCAGGGCGGGGGCTATGGCTACACCTTC.

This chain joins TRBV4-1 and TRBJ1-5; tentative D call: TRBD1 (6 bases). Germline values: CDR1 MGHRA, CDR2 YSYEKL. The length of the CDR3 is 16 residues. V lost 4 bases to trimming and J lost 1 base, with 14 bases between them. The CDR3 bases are TGCGCCAGCAGCCCGGAGGGGGAATCGAGCAATCAGCCCCAGCATTTT. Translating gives CASSPEGESSNQPQHF.

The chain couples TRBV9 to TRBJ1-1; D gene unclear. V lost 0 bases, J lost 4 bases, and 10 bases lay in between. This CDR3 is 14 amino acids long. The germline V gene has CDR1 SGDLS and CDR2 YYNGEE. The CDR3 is CASSVGGLPTEAFF. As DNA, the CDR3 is TGTGCCAGCAGCGTAGGCGGACTCCCCACTGAAGCTTTCTTT.

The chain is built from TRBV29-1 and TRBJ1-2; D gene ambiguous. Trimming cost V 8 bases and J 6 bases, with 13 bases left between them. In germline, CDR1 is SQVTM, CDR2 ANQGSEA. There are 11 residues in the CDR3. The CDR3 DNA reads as TGCAGCCTCCGGGCTGAGCATGGCTACACCTTC. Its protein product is CSLRAEHGYTF. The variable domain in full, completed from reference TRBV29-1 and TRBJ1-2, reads SAVISQKPSRDICQRGTSLTIQCQVDSQVTMMFWYRQQPGQSLTLIATANQGSEATYESGFVIDKFPISRPNLTFSTLTVSNMSPEDSSIYLCSLRAEHGYTFGSGTRLTVV.

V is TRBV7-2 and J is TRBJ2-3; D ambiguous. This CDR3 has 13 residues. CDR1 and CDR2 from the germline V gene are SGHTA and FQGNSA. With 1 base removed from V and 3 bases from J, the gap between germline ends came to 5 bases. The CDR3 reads CASSLVPTDTQYF. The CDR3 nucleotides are TGTGCCAGCAGCTTAGTGCCTACAGATACGCAGTATTTT. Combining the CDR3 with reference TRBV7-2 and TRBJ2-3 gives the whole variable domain GAGVSQSPSNKVTEKGKDVELRCDPISGHTALYWYRQSLGQGLEFLIYFQGNSAPDKSGLPSDRFSAERTGGSVSTLTIQRTQQEDSAVYLCASSLVPTDTQYFGPGTRLTVL.

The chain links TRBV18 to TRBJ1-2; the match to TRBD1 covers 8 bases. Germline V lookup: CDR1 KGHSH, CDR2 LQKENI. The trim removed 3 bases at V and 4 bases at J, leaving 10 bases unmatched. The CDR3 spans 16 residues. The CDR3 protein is CASSPNVAGGGYGYTF. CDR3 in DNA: TGTGCCAGCTCACCCAACGTCGCAGGGGGCGGCTATGGCTACACCTTC.

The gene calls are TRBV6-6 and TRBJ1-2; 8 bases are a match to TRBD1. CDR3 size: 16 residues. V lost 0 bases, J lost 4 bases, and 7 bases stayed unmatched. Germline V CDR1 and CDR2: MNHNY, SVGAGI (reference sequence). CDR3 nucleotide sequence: TGTGCCAGCAGTTACTCGAGGCCGACAGGGGTCTATGGCTACACCTTC. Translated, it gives CASSYSRPTGVYGYTF.

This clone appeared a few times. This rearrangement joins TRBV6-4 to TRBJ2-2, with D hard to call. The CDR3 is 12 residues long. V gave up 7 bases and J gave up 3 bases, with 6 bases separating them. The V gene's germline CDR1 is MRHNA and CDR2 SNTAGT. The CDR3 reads CASIKHTGELFF. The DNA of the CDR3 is TGTGCCAGCATCAAACACACCGGGGAGCTGTTTTTT.

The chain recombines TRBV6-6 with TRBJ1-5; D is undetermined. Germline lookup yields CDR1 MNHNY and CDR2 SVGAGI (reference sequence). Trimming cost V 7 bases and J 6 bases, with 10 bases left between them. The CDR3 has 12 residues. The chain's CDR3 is CASTQGSQPQHF. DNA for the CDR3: TGTGCCAGCACCCAAGGCTCTCAGCCCCAGCATTTT.

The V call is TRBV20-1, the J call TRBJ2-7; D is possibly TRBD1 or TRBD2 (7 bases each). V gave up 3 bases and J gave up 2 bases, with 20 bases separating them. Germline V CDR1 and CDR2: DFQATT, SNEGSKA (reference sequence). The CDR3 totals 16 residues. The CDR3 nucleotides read TGCAGTGCTAGTTCCCAGGGGGGACTATACGCCTACGAGCAGTACTTC. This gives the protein CSASSQGGLYAYEQYF.

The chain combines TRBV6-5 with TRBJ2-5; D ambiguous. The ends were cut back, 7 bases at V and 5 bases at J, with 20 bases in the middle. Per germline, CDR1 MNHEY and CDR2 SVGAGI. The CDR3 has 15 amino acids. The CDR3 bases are TGTGCCAGCAATTCCGGGTCGCTCATGGGGGAGACCCAGTACTTC. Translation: CASNSGSLMGETQYF.

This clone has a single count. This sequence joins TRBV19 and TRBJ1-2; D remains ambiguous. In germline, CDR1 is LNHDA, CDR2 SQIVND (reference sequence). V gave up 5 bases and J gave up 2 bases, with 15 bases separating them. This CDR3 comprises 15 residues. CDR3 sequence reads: CASSLPGPWNYGYTF. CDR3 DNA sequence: TGTGCCAGTAGTCTCCCCGGACCGTGGAACTATGGCTACACCTTC.

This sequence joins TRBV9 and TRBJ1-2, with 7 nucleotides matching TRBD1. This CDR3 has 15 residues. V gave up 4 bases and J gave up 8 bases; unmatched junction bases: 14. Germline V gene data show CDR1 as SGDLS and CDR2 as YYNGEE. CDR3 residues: CASSPPLGTEKGYTF. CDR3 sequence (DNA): TGTGCCAGCAGCCCCCCCCTCGGGACAGAAAAAGGCTACACCTTC.

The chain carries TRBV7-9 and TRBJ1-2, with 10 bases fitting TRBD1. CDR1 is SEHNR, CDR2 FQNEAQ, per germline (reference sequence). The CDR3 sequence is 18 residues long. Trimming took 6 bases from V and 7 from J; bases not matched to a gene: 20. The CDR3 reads CASSHFEITRQGAIGYTF. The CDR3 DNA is TGTGCCAGCAGTCACTTTGAAATTACCCGACAGGGGGCAATTGGCTACACCTTC.

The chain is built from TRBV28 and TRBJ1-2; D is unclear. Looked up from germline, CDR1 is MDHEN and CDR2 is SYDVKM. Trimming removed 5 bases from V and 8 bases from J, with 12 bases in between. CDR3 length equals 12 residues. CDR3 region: CASSTLRWGYTF. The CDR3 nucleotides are TGTGCCAGCAGTACCTTGAGGTGGGGCTACACCTTC.

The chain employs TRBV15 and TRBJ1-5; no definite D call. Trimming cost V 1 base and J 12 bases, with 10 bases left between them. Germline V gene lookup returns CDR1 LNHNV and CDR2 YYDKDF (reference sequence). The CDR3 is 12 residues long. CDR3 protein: CATSRVSGYQHF. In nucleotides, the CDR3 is TGTGCCACCAGCAGAGTTTCGGGATACCAGCATTTT.